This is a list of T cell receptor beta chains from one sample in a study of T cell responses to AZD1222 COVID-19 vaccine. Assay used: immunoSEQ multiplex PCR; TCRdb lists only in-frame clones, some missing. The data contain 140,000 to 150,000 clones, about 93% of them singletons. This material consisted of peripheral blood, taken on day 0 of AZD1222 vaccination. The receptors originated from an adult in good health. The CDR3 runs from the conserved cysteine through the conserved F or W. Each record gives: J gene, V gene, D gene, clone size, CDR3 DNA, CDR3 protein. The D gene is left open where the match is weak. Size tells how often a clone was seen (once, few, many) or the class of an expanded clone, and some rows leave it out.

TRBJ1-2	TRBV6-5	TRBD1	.	TGTGCCAGCAGTCCCTGGGGCAGGGGGGAGGGTGGCTACACCTTC	CASSPWGRGEGGYTF
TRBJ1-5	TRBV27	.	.	TGTGCCAGCAGTTTCGGCCTCACGGCGCCCCAGCATTTT	CASSFGLTAPQHF
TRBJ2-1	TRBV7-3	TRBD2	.	TGTGCCAGCAGTCAAAGGCCACGGACTAGCCTCAATGAGCAGTTCTTC	CASSQRPRTSLNEQFF
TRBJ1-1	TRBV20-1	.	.	TGCAGTGCTCCCCGGGGGCCCGAAGCTTTCTTT	CSAPRGPEAFF
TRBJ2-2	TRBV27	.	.	TGTGCCAGCGGCACTTTAGACACCGGGGAGCTGTTTTTT	CASGTLDTGELFF
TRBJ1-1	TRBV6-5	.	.	TGTGCCAGCAGTTATCCTGGACAGCGTGAAGCTTTCTTT	CASSYPGQREAFF
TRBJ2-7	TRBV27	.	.	TGTGCCAGCAAGGGCCGAGTTCCCTACGAGCAGTACTTC	CASKGRVPYEQYF
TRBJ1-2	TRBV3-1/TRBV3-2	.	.	TGTGCCAGCAGCCCTCCGGGAACTCCTGGCTACACCTTC	CASSPPGTPGYTF
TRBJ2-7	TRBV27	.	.	TGTGCCAGCAGTTTACACCCGAGTTCCTACGAGCAGTACTTC	CASSLHPSSYEQYF
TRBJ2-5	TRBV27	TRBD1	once	TGTGCCAGCAGGAGACAGGGCTATCGGGAGACCCAGTACTTC	CASRRQGYRETQYF
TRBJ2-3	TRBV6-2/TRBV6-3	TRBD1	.	TGTGCCAGCAGTTACGCGACAGGGCAGCAGTATTTT	CASSYATGQQYF
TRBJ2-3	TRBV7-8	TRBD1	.	TGTGCCAGCAGCTTGGGGACAGTTACAGATACGCAGTATTTT	CASSLGTVTDTQYF
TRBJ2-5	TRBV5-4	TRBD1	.	TGTGCCAGCAGCGCCCGGGACAGGGTGAGAGAGACCCAGTACTTC	CASSARDRVRETQYF
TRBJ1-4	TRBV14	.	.	TGTGCCAGCAGCCGGGGGGGTTATGAAAAACTGTTTTTT	CASSRGGYEKLFF
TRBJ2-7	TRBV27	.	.	TGTGCCAGCAGTCCTCAGGGAAACGAGCAGTACTTC	CASSPQGNEQYF
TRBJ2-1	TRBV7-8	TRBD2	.	TGTGCCAGCAGCTTATCCCGACTAGCGGGAGAAAATGAGCAGTTCTTC	CASSLSRLAGENEQFF
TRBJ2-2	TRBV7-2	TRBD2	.	TGTGCCAGCAGCTTACATGGACTAGCGGGAGGGCCGTGGACCGGGGAGCTGTTTTTT	CASSLHGLAGGPWTGELFF
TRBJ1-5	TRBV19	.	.	TGTGCCAGTAGTATAGTACACCTTAATCAGCCCCAGCATTTT	CASSIVHLNQPQHF
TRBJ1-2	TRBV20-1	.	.	TGCAGTGCTAGTTCCCAGCGAGGGGGGGATGGCTACACCTTC	CSASSQRGGDGYTF
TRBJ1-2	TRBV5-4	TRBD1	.	TGTGCCAGCGGGGACACCGCGACAGGGGGTTTGGGCTACACCTTC	CASGDTATGGLGYTF
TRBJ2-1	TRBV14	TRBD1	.	TGTGCCAGCAGCCAGCTAGACAGGGGTGAGCAGTTCTTC	CASSQLDRGEQFF
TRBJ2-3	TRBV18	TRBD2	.	TGTGCCAGCTCCCAACTAGCGGGAGGAGCAGATACGCAGTATTTT	CASSQLAGGADTQYF
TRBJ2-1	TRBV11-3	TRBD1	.	TGTGCCAGCAGCACGACAGGGGGCTACAATGAGCAGTTCTTC	CASSTTGGYNEQFF
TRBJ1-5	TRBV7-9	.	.	TGTGCCAGCAGCGCCGGAGATAGCAATCAGCCCCAGCATTTT	CASSAGDSNQPQHF
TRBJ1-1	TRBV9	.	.	TGTGCCAGCAGCGTAGGGCAGTCAATGAACACTGAAGCTTTCTTT	CASSVGQSMNTEAFF
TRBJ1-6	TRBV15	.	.	TGTGCCACCAGCAGAGGCTGGGGGAGTGATTCACCCCTCCACTTT	CATSRGWGSDSPLHF
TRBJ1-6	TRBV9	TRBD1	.	TGTGCCAGCAGCGTCAGCCCAGGCGGGGACAGCCATAATTCACCCCTCCACTTT	CASSVSPGGDSHNSPLHF
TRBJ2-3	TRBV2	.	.	TGTGCCAGCAGTGAACTTTGGGGGACGCAGTATTTT	CASSELWGTQYF
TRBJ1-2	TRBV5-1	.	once	TGCGCCAGCAGCTTCCGACGACAGTCCAGCTATGGCTACACCTTC	CASSFRRQSSYGYTF
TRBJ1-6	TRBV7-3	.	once	TGTGCCAGCAGCTTATCCTCCTATAATTCACCCCTCCACTTT	CASSLSSYNSPLHF
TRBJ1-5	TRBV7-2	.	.	TGTGCCAGCAGCTTAAGGACAGTTGGGGGTAGCAATCAGCCCCAGCATTTT	CASSLRTVGGSNQPQHF
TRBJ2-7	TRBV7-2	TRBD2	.	TGTGCCAGCAGCTTAGCCCCACTAGCGGGGCTTCCCTACGAGCAGTACTTC	CASSLAPLAGLPYEQYF
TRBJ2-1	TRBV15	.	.	TGTGCCACCAGCAGAGAGCAGGGGGGGCAGTTCTTC	CATSREQGGQFF
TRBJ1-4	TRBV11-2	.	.	TGTGCCAGCAGCTTAGATCCCGTCCGACACGCGGATGAAAAACTGTTTTTT	CASSLDPVRHADEKLFF
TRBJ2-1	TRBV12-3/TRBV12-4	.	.	TGTGCCAGCAGTTTTTTTGGGGCTGAGCAGTTCTTC	CASSFFGAEQFF
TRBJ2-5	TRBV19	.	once	TGTGCCAGTAGTCCTGGGGGGACCTCTGCAGAGACCCAGTACTTC	CASSPGGTSAETQYF
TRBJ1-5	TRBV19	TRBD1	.	TGTGCCACCCAACAGGGGACCTTTAATCAGCCCCAGCATTTT	CATQQGTFNQPQHF
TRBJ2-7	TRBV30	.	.	TGTGCCTGGAGTAGGGGCGGATCCCTGGTCGAGCAGTACTTC	CAWSRGGSLVEQYF
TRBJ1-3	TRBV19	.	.	TGTGCCAGTAGTTCCCCCGCTGGAGGTCTTGGAAACACCATATATTTT	CASSSPAGGLGNTIYF
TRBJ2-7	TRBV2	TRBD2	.	TGTGCCAGCAGGCCTGCAAACCCGGGACTAGCCTACGAGCAGTACTTC	CASRPANPGLAYEQYF
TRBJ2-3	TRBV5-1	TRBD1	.	TGCGCCAGCAGCCGGGACAGTCCAGATACGCAGTATTTT	CASSRDSPDTQYF
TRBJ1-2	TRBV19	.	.	TGTGCCAGTAGTATTGTCTTCGGGAGAGGGGCCGGAAGCTATGGCTACACCTTC	CASSIVFGRGAGSYGYTF
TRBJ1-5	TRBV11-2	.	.	TGTGCCAGCAGCTCCCTAGGGGGGCTGAATCAGCCCCAGCATTTT	CASSSLGGLNQPQHF
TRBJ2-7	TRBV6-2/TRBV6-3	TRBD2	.	TGTGCCAGCAGCAAGTCCGGGACTAGTCCGTATGAGCAGTACTTC	CASSKSGTSPYEQYF
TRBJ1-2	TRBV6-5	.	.	TGTGCCAGCAGTTACCAGACTGACATCTATGGCTACACCTTC	CASSYQTDIYGYTF
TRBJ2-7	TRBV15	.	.	TGTGCCACCAGCAGAGAGGGTATTAAGACCTACGAGCAGTACTTC	CATSREGIKTYEQYF
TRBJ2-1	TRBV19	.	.	TGTGCCAGTAGTATGGGGAAGGACTACAATGAGCAGTTCTTC	CASSMGKDYNEQFF